A single count supports the clone carrying this TCR beta chain. The V gene lost 1 base and the J gene lost 7 bases, with 14 bases spanning the gap. Germline V gene sequence: CDR1 SGHTA, CDR2 FQGNSA. The CDR3 extends over 16 amino acids. In the authors' workflow: For nucleated cells, counts were estimated from reference gene primer amplification. Sequencing was performed with immunoSEQ multiplex PCR; in TCRdb, only in-frame clones are kept and a portion is missing. The D gene and trimming were derived from the DNA, and the V and J assignments and clone size from that table. The sample has around 91,000 clones, around 82% seen once. The data were taken from a study of blood T cell repertoires in COVID-19. At the level of the study: COVID-19 samples from acute and convalescent phases originated in the United States, Italy and Spain. PBMCs, B-cell-depleted T cells, or T cells were the source of the cDNA or gDNA that made up the material.

The TCR sequence derives from a human donor in a cohort sampled during active COVID-19. The sequenced material came from peripheral blood. The chain carries TRBV7-2 and TRBJ1-6; tentatively, D is TRBD1 (6 bases). CDR3 region: CASSLDGGAYNSPLHF. In DNA form, the CDR3 reads TGTGCCAGCAGCTTAGATGGGGGGGCGTACAATTCACCCCTCCACTTT.